A selection of T cell receptor beta chains follows, all from one sample in a study of T cells after yellow fever vaccination. TCRdb itself ran the 5' RACE reads through MiXCR, one entry per CDR3 protein. The table has 620,000 or so distinct CDR3 sequences, 9% to 15% seen once; the top ten hold under 15%. This material consisted of PBMCs, taken on the day of the yellow fever booster vaccination. The receptors come from a man aged 25-45 years who received the YFV17D yellow fever vaccine. Each CDR3 is given with its conserved first and last residue. Each record gives: V gene, clone size, J gene, D gene, CDR3 protein, CDR3 DNA. The D gene is left open where the match is weak. Some rows mark clone size as missing; the rest say once, few, many or name a class of expanded clone.

v_call: TRBV4-3; clone_size: few; j_call: TRBJ2-3; d_call: TRBD2; cdr3_aa: CASSPRLGGSASDTQYF; cdr3_nt: TGCGCCAGCAGCCCCCGACTTGGCGGGAGTGCCTCAGATACGCAGTATTTT
v_call: TRBV5-1; clone_size: few; j_call: TRBJ1-1; d_call: NA; cdr3_aa: CASSGPMNTEAFF; cdr3_nt: TGCGCCAGCAGCGGCCCCATGAACACTGAAGCTTTCTTT
v_call: TRBV10-3; clone_size: NA; j_call: TRBJ2-1; d_call: TRBD2; cdr3_aa: CALRTSGRSNEQFF; cdr3_nt: TGTGCCCTCCGGACTAGCGGGAGGTCCAATGAGCAGTTCTTC
v_call: TRBV7-2; clone_size: few; j_call: TRBJ2-1; d_call: TRBD2; cdr3_aa: CASSPFREAYNEQFF; cdr3_nt: TGTGCCAGCAGTCCTTTCCGGGAGGCCTACAATGAGCAGTTCTTC
v_call: TRBV29-1; clone_size: few; j_call: TRBJ2-7; d_call: TRBD1; cdr3_aa: CSVRQTGNYEQYF; cdr3_nt: TGCAGCGTTCGGCAGACAGGGAACTACGAGCAGTACTTC
v_call: TRBV6-1; clone_size: few; j_call: TRBJ2-7; d_call: TRBD2; cdr3_aa: CASGNWGLANYEQYF; cdr3_nt: TGTGCCAGCGGGAATTGGGGACTAGCGAACTACGAGCAGTACTTC
v_call: TRBV20-1; clone_size: few; j_call: TRBJ1-2; d_call: NA; cdr3_aa: CRGGLDSLGGYTF; cdr3_nt: TGCAGGGGGGGCTTGGACAGCCTCGGTGGCTACACCTTC
v_call: TRBV14; clone_size: many; j_call: TRBJ2-3; d_call: NA; cdr3_aa: CASSQDRTDTQYF; cdr3_nt: TGTGCCAGCAGCCAAGACCGCACAGATACGCAGTATTTT
v_call: TRBV6-5; clone_size: NA; j_call: TRBJ2-7; d_call: TRBD2; cdr3_aa: CASSWHRAQLAGVRSEQYF; cdr3_nt: TGTGCCAGCAGTTGGCACCGGGCGCAACTAGCGGGAGTTCGGAGCGAGCAGTACTTC
v_call: TRBV5-5; clone_size: NA; j_call: TRBJ2-7; d_call: TRBD1; cdr3_aa: CASSEGQTYEQYF; cdr3_nt: TGTGCCAGCAGCGAGGGACAGACCTACGAGCAGTACTTC